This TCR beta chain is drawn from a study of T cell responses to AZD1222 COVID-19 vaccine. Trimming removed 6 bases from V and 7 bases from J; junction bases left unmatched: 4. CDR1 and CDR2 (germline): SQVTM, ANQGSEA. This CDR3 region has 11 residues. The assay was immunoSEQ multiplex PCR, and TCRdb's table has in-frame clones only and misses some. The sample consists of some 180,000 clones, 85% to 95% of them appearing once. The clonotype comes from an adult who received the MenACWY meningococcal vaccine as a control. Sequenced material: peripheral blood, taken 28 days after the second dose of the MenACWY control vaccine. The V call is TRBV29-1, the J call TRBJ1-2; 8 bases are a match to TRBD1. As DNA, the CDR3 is TGCAGCGTAGGGACAGGAGCTGGCTACACCTTC. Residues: CSVGTGAGYTF.